The present T cell receptor (beta chain) was sequenced within a study of blood T cell repertoires in COVID-19. Study overall: Collection of acute and convalescent COVID-19 samples took place in the United States, Italy and Spain.

The V and J ends lost 5 bases and 8 bases, in that order; junction bases with no gene match: 4. CDR3 length: 13 amino acids. Germline CDR1 reads MNHEY; CDR2 reads SMNVEV (reference sequence). Authors' methods: Amplified reference gene primers provided the basis for estimating nucleated cell counts. Clones were sequenced by immunoSEQ multiplex PCR, and TCRdb holds only the in-frame ones, with some missing. For V, J and clone size, that table is used; D and trimming come from the DNA. The table has some 97,000 clones, 90% seen once. The chain has TRBV27 and TRBJ2-1; the match to TRBD2 covers 9 bases. This receptor was taken from a man aged 55 to 69 with acute or convalescent COVID-19. What was sequenced was peripheral blood. The DNA of the CDR3 is TGTGCCAGCAGTCGACTAGCGGTGGATGAGCAGTTCTTC. Translation: CASSRLAVDEQFF.